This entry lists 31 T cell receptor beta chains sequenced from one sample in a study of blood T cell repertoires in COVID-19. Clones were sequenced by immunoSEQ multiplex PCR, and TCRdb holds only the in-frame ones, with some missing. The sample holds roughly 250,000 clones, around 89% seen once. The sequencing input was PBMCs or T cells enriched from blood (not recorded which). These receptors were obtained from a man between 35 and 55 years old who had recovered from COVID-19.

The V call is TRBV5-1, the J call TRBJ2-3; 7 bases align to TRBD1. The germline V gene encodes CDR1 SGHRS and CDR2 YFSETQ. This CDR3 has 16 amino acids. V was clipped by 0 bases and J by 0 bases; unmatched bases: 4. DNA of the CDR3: TGCGCCAGCAGCTTGGAGGGGGCCCCTAGCACAGATACGCAGTATTTT. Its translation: CASSLEGAPSTDTQYF.

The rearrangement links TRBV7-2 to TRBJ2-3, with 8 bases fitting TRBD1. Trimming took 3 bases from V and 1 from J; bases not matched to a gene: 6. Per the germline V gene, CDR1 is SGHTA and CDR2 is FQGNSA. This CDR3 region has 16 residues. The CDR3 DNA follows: TGTGCCAGCAGCTTGGGCAGGGGGCCTCGCACAGATACGCAGTATTTT. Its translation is CASSLGRGPRTDTQYF.

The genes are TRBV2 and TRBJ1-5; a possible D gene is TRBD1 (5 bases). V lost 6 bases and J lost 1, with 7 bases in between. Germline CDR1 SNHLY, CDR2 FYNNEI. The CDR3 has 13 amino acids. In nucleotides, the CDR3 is TGTGCCAGCAGCAGGGAAAGCAATCAGCCCCAGCATTTT. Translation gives CASSRESNQPQHF. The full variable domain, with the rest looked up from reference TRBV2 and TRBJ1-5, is EPEVTQTPSHQVTQMGQEVILRCVPISNHLYFYWYRQILGQKVEFLVSFYNNEISEKSEIFDDQFSVERPDGSNFTLKIRSTKLEDSAMYFCASSRESNQPQHFGDGTRLSIL.

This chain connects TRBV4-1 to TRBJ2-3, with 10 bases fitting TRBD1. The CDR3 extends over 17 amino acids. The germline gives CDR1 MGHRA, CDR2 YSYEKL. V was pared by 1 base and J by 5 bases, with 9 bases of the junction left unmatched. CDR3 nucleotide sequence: TGCGCCAGCAGCCAAGGGGTGACAGGGGGCAACGAAGATACGCAGTATTTT. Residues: CASSQGVTGGNEDTQYF.

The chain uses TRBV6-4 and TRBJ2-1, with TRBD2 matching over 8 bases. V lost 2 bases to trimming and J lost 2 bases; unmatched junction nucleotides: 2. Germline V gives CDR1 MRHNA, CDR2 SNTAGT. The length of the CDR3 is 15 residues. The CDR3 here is CASSDNGGAYNEQFF. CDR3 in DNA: TGTGCCAGCAGTGACAACGGGGGGGCCTACAATGAGCAGTTCTTC.

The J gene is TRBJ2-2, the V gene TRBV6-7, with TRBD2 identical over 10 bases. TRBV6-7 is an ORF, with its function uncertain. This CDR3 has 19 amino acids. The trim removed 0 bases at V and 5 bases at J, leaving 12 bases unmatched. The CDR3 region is CASSYSTPPLAGRTGELFF. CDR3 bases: TGTGCCAGCAGTTACTCGACCCCCCCACTAGCGGGGCGGACCGGGGAGCTGTTTTTT.

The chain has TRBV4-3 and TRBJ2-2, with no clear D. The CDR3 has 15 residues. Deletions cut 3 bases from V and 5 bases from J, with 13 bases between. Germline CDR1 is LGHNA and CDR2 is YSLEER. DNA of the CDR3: TGCGCCAGCAGCCACGCGGATTCAAGAACCGGGGAGCTGTTTTTT. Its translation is CASSHADSRTGELFF.

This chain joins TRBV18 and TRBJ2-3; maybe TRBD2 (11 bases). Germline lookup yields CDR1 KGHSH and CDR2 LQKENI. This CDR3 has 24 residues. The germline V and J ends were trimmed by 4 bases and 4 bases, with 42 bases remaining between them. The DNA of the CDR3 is TGTGCCAGCTCACGCCCCGGGACAGGGGAACTAGCGGGAGATCCGCGGCTTAGATCAGATACGCAGTATTTT. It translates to CASSRPGTGELAGDPRLRSDTQYF. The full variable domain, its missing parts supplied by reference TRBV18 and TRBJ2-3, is NAGVMQNPRHLVRRRGQEARLRCSPMKGHSHVYWYRQLPEEGLKFMVYLQKENIIDESGMPKERFSAEFPKEGPSILRIQQVVRGDSAAYFCASSRPGTGELAGDPRLRSDTQYFGPGTRLTVL.

CDR3 residues: CASSPNTEAFF. CDR3 DNA: TGTGCCAGCAGTCCAAACACTGAAGCTTTCTTT. The V and J genes are TRBV12-3 or TRBV12-4 and TRBJ1-1; no reliable D call. The CDR3 sequence is 11 residues long. V was pared by 5 bases and J by 2 bases, with 3 bases between.

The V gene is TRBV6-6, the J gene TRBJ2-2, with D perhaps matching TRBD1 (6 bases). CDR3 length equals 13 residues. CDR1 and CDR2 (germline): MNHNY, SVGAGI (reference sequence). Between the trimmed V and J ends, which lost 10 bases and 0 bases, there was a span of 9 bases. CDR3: CAIDRTNTGELFF. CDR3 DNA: TGTGCCATTGACAGGACGAACACCGGGGAGCTGTTTTTT.

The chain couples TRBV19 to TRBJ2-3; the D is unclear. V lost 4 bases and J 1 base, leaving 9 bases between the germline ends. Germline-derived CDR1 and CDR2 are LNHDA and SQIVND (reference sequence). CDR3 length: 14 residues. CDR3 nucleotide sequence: TGTGCCAGTAGTACGGTAGGAGGCACAGATACGCAGTATTTT. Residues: CASSTVGGTDTQYF.

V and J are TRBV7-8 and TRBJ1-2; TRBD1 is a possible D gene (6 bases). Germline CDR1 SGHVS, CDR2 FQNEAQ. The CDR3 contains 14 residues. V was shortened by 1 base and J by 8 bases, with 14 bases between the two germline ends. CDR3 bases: TGTGCCAGCAGCTTAGAGACAGGCCTGTTGGGCTACACCTTC. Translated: CASSLETGLLGYTF.

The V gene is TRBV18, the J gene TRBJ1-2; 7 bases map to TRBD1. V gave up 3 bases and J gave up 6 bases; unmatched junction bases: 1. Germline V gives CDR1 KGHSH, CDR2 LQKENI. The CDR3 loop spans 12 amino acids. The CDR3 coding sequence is TGTGCCAGCTCACCCGGGACAGATGGCTACACCTTC. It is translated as CASSPGTDGYTF.

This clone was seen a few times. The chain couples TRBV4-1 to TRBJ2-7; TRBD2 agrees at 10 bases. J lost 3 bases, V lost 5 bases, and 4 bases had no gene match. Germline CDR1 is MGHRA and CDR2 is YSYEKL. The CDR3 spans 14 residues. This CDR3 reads CASSDSGGNYEQYF. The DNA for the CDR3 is TGCGCCAGCAGCGATAGCGGGGGGAACTACGAGCAGTACTTC.

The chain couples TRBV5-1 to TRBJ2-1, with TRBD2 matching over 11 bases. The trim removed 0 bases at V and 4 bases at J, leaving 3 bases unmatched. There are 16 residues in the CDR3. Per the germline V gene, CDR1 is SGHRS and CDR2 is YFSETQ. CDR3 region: CASSLVAGGGYNEQFF. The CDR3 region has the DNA TGCGCCAGCAGCTTGGTAGCGGGAGGGGGGTACAATGAGCAGTTCTTC.

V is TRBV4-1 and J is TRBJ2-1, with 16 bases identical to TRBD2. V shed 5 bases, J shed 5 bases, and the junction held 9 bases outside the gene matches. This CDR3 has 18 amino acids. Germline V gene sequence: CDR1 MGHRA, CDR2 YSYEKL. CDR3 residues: CASSTTRGLAGGDNEQFF. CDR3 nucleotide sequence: TGCGCCAGCAGCACAACCCGGGGACTAGCGGGAGGGGACAATGAGCAGTTCTTC.

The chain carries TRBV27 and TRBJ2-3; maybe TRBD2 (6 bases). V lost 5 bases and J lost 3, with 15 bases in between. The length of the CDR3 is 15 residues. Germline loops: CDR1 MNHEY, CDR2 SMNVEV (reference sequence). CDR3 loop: CASSSQWGETDTQYF. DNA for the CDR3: TGTGCCAGCAGTAGTCAGTGGGGGGAGACAGATACGCAGTATTTT.

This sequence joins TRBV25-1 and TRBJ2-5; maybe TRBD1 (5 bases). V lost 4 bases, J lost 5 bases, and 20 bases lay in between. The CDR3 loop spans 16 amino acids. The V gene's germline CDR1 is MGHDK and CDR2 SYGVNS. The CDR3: CASSARESRASETQYF. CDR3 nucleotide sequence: TGTGCCAGCAGTGCAAGGGAAAGCAGGGCTTCCGAGACCCAGTACTTC. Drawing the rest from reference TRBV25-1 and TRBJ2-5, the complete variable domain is EADIYQTPRYLVIGTGKKITLECSQTMGHDKMYWYQQDPGMELHLIHYSYGVNSTEKGDLSSESTVSRIRTEHFPLTLESARPSHTSQYLCASSARESRASETQYFGPGTRLLVL.

The CDR3 region is CSVGDSFNGPLHF. In DNA, the CDR3 is TGCAGCGTCGGTGACAGTTTTAACGGACCCCTCCACTTT. This chain uses TRBV29-1 with TRBJ1-6, with D maybe TRBD1 (5 bases). Germline V gene data show CDR1 as SQVTM and CDR2 as ANQGSEA. The CDR3 runs to 13 residues. V dropped 6 bases and J dropped 12 bases, with 18 bases sitting between them.

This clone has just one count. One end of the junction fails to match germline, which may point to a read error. The CDR3 region has the DNA TGTGCTAGCACGGGGGGCCTAGTTTGGTATGGCTACACCTTC. Translated: CASTGGLVWYGYTF. V and J are TRBV5-6 and TRBJ1-2; perhaps TRBD1 as D (6 bases). CDR3 length equals 14 residues. Germline V lookup: CDR1 SGHDT, CDR2 YYEEEE.

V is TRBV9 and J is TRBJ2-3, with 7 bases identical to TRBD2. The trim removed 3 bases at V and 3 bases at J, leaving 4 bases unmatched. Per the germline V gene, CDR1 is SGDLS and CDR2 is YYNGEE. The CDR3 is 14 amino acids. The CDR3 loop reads CASSAGTTTDTQYF. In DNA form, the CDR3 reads TGTGCCAGCAGCGCTGGGACTACGACAGATACGCAGTATTTT.

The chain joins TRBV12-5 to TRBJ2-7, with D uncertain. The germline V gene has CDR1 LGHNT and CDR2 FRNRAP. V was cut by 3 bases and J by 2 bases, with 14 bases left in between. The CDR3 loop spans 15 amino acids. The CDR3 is CASGFMHSFPYEQYF. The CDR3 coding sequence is TGTGCTAGTGGTTTCATGCACAGCTTTCCCTACGAGCAGTACTTC.

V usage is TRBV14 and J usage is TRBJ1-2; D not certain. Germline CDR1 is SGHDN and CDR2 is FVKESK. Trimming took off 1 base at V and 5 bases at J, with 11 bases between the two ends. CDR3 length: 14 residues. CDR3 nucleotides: TGTGCCAGCAGCCAAGTCGGAGGGTTGTATGGCTACACCTTC. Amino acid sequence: CASSQVGGLYGYTF.

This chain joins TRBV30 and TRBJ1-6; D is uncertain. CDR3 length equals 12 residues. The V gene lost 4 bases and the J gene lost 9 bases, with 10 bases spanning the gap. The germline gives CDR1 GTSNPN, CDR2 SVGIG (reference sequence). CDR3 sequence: CAWNGFSSPLHF. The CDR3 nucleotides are TGTGCCTGGAACGGGTTCAGTTCACCCCTCCACTTT.

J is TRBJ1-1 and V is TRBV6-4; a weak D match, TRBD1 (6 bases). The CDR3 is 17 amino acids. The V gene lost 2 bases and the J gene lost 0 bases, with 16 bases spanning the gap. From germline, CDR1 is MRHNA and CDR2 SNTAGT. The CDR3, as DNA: TGTGCCAGCAGTGACCCAAACACAACAGGGTTGAACACTGAAGCTTTCTTT. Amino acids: CASSDPNTTGLNTEAFF.

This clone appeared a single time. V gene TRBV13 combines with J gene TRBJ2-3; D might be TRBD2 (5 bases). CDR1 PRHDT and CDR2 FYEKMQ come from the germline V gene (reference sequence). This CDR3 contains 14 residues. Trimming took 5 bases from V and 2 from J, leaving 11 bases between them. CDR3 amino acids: CASSAGLATDTQYF. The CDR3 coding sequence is TGTGCCAGCAGCGCAGGACTCGCCACAGATACGCAGTATTTT.

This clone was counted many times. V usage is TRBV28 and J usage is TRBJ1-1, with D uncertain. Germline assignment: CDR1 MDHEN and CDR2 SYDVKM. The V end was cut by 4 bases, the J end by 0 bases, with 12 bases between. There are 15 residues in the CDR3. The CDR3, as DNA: TGTGCCAGCAGTTCCGAAGCCCCCTTGAACACTGAAGCTTTCTTT. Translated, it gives CASSSEAPLNTEAFF.

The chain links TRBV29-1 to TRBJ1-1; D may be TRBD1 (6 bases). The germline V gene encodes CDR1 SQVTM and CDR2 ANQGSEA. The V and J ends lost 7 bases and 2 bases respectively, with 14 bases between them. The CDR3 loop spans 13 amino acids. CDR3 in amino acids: CSGRQELNTEAFF. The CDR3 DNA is TGCAGCGGGAGACAGGAGCTAAACACTGAAGCTTTCTTT.

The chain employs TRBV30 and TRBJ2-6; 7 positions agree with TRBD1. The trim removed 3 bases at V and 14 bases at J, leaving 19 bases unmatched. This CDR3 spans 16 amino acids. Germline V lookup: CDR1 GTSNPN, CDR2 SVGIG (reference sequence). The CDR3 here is CAWRKWTGTLGLILTF. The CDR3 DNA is TGTGCCTGGAGGAAGTGGACAGGCACTCTGGGGCTCATCCTGACTTTC. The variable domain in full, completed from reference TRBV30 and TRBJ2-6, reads SQTIHQWPATLVQPVGSPLSLECTVEGTSNPNLYWYRQAAGRGLQLLFYSVGIGQISSEVPQNLSASRPQDRQFILSSKKLLLSDSGFYLCAWRKWTGTLGLILTFGAGSRLTVL.

For the CDR3, the DNA is TGTGCCAGCAGCTCAAAACGGGACAGGGGCCCAGATACGCAGTATTTT. Protein sequence: CASSSKRDRGPDTQYF. The rearrangement uses TRBV5-4 and TRBJ2-3; 10 bases agree with TRBD1. The CDR3 spans 16 residues. V shed 3 bases and J 4 bases; nucleotides not matched to a gene: 8. The germline CDR1 and CDR2 sequences are SGHNT and YYREEE (reference sequence).

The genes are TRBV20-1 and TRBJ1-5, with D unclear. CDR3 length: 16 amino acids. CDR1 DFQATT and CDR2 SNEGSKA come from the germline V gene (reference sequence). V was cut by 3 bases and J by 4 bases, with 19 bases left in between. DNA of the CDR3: TGCAGTGCTAGTATTCCTTCTTATAATAAAAATCAGCCCCAGCATTTT. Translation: CSASIPSYNKNQPQHF.